The T cell receptor (beta chain) under discussion was sequenced for a study of CD8 T cells in Susac syndrome. Looked up from germline, CDR1 is SGHTA and CDR2 is FQGTGA. The CDR3 extends over 15 amino acids. V shed 3 bases, J shed 5 bases, and the junction held 7 bases outside the gene matches. Random hexamers served to reverse transcribe roughly 0.45 to 1 ug RNA. TCRdb re-called the immunoSEQ multiplex PCR reads with MiXCR, one entry per CDR3 protein. In the table there are 150,000 or so distinct CDR3 sequences, about 93% of which are singletons. V gene TRBV7-3 combines with J gene TRBJ2-5; 9 positions match TRBD2. What was sequenced was CD4+ T cells from PBMCs. The receptor was derived from a human donor in good health. CDR3 in DNA: TGTGCCAGCAGCTTTGGACTAGCGAGAATGGAGACCCAGTACTTC. Translation: CASSFGLARMETQYF.